Listed below are T cell receptor beta chains from one sample, sequenced in a study of control samples from healthy donors and cancer patients. The table came from immunoSEQ multiplex PCR; TCRdb's copy has only in-frame clones and leaves some out. The sample yields over 100,000 clones, 75% to 95% seen once. The sequenced material came from blood. These receptors were collected from a man aged 40-50 years in good health. CDR3s include the opening cysteine and the closing phenylalanine or tryptophan. D genes are given only for firm matches. Rows give clone size only sometimes, using once, few, many, or a class for an expanded clone.

D gene,J gene,clone size,V gene,CDR3 protein,CDR3 DNA
.,TRBJ1-1,many,TRBV5-6,CASSINTEAFF,TGTGCCAGCAGCATTAACACTGAAGCTTTCTTT
.,TRBJ2-5,.,TRBV9,CASSVGVREGGETQYF,TGTGCCAGCAGCGTAGGGGTGCGGGAAGGGGGAGAGACCCAGTACTTC
TRBD2,TRBJ2-1,.,TRBV6-6,CASSFPSGGRDEQFF,TGTGCCAGCAGCTTTCCTAGCGGGGGGAGAGATGAGCAGTTCTTC
.,TRBJ1-1,.,TRBV6-6,CASSYSLGGTEAFF,TGTGCCAGCAGTTACTCTTTAGGGGGAACTGAAGCTTTCTTT
TRBD1,TRBJ1-3,.,TRBV28,CASSLWTGNSGNTIYF,TGTGCCAGCAGTCTCTGGACAGGGAACTCTGGAAACACCATATATTTT
.,TRBJ1-1,.,TRBV27,CASSLWGWGNTEAFF,TGTGCCAGCAGTTTATGGGGCTGGGGGAACACTGAAGCTTTCTTT
.,TRBJ2-7,.,TRBV5-6,CASSLGGYEQYF,TGTGCCAGCAGCTTGGGGGGCTACGAGCAGTACTTC
TRBD1,TRBJ1-5,few,TRBV11-2,CASSRDSTSNQPQHF,TGTGCCAGCAGCCGGGACAGCACCAGCAATCAGCCCCAGCATTTT
.,TRBJ2-7,.,TRBV5-1,CASSPAGTDTYEQYF,TGCGCCAGCAGCCCCGCGGGGACGGATACCTACGAGCAGTACTTC
TRBD1,TRBJ1-2,.,TRBV29-1,CSVEGGQGNGYTF,TGCAGCGTTGAAGGGGGACAGGGGAACGGCTACACCTTC
.,TRBJ2-1,few,TRBV19,CASSPYRSEPYNEQFF,TGTGCCAGTAGTCCGTACCGGTCGGAACCCTACAATGAGCAGTTCTTC
TRBD2,TRBJ2-1,.,TRBV5-1,CASSRGRAGNNEQFF,TGCGCCAGCAGCCGGGGGAGGGCTGGCAACAATGAGCAGTTCTTC
.,TRBJ1-1,.,TRBV29-1,CSVGVQANTEAFF,TGCAGCGTTGGGGTCCAGGCAAACACTGAAGCTTTCTTT
.,TRBJ2-3,.,TRBV7-9,CASSLAWSTDTQYF,TGTGCCAGCAGCTTAGCTTGGAGCACAGATACGCAGTATTTT
TRBD2,TRBJ2-1,.,TRBV2,CASLQTSGGGNEQFF,TGTGCCAGCCTTCAGACTAGCGGGGGAGGCAATGAGCAGTTCTTC
.,TRBJ1-4,.,TRBV5-1,CASSLVGSNEKLFF,TGCGCCAGCAGCTTGGTAGGGAGCAATGAAAAACTGTTTTTT
.,TRBJ2-6,once,TRBV27,CASSLSRVISGANVLTF,TGTGCCAGCAGTTTGTCCAGGGTAATCTCTGGGGCCAACGTCCTGACTTTC
TRBD1,TRBJ2-3,.,TRBV10-2,CASSVWDRGYDTQYF,TGCGCCAGCAGTGTTTGGGACAGGGGGTATGATACGCAGTATTTT
.,TRBJ1-2,.,TRBV11-2,CASSLGPSSNYGYTF,TGTGCCAGCAGCTTAGGGCCCAGTTCTAACTATGGCTACACCTTC
.,TRBJ1-6,.,TRBV30,CAWSVRPIGPPLHF,TGTGCCTGGAGTGTACGACCAATTGGACCACCCCTCCACTTT
.,TRBJ1-6,.,TRBV9,CASSAGRANSPLHF,TGTGCCAGCAGCGCGGGACGGGCCAATTCACCCCTCCACTTT
TRBD2,TRBJ2-3,.,TRBV7-9,CASSFASGSTDTQYF,TGTGCCAGCAGCTTTGCTAGCGGGAGCACAGATACGCAGTATTTT
.,TRBJ2-7,.,TRBV11-3,CASSQWHRSYEQYF,TGTGCCAGCAGCCAATGGCATAGGTCCTACGAGCAGTACTTC
.,TRBJ1-1,.,TRBV29-1,CSAGDFDKAFF,TGCAGCGCAGGGGATTTTGACAAAGCTTTCTTT
.,TRBJ2-3,.,TRBV5-6,CASSLEVNTQYF,TGTGCCAGCAGCTTGGAGGTCAATACGCAGTATTTT
.,TRBJ2-2,.,TRBV15,CATSTTPNTGELFF,TGTGCCACCAGCACGACCCCGAACACCGGGGAGCTGTTTTTT
.,TRBJ1-5,once,TRBV6-5,CASSPGGINNQPQHF,TGTGCCAGCAGTCCCGGCGGGATTAACAATCAGCCCCAGCATTTT
TRBD1,TRBJ1-4,once,TRBV2,CASNTVPGGGEKLFF,TGTGCCAGCAACACAGTGCCAGGGGGGGGAGAAAAACTGTTTTTT
TRBD1,TRBJ1-2,few,TRBV4-1,CASSQDEWTGRSYGYTF,TGCGCCAGCAGCCAAGATGAATGGACAGGGCGATCCTATGGCTACACCTTC
TRBD2,TRBJ2-1,.,TRBV5-1,CASSWTSFGNEQFF,TGCGCCAGCAGCTGGACTAGCTTCGGCAATGAGCAGTTCTTC
.,TRBJ2-4,.,TRBV7-9,CASSPYRDGKNIQYF,TGTGCCAGCAGCCCCTACCGGGACGGCAAAAACATTCAGTACTTC
.,TRBJ2-2,.,TRBV23-1,CASSLIRSGELFF,TGCGCCAGCAGTCTTATTCGATCCGGGGAGCTGTTTTTT
TRBD1,TRBJ2-7,.,TRBV6-5,CASRTGTGGGGQYF,TGTGCCAGCAGAACCGGGACAGGAGGTGGGGGGCAGTACTTC
TRBD2,TRBJ2-3,.,TRBV6-5,CASRRSGGRLDTQYF,TGTGCCAGCAGACGTAGCGGGGGGAGGCTGGATACGCAGTATTTT
.,TRBJ1-1,few,TRBV19,CASRPAGVDFEAFF,TGTGCATCCCGACCGGCAGGGGTGGATTTTGAAGCTTTCTTT
.,TRBJ2-1,.,TRBV4-1,CASSQVGNNEQFF,TGCGCCAGCAGCCAAGTCGGAAACAATGAGCAGTTCTTC
.,TRBJ2-7,.,TRBV7-2,CASSLVVGPHEQYF,TGTGCCAGCAGCTTAGTCGTAGGGCCCCACGAGCAGTACTTC
.,TRBJ2-2,.,TRBV10-2,CASSAYRVTGELFF,TGCGCCAGCAGTGCGTACAGGGTCACCGGGGAGCTGTTTTTT
.,TRBJ2-1,.,TRBV12-3/TRBV12-4,CASRTTVYNEQFF,TGTGCCAGCAGAACGACGGTATACAATGAGCAGTTCTTC
.,TRBJ2-1,.,TRBV27,CASSTTLGNEQFF,TGTGCCAGCAGTACGACCCTGGGCAATGAGCAGTTCTTC
.,TRBJ2-1,once,TRBV5-6,CASSPGGLHNEQFF,TGTGCCAGCAGCCCAGGAGGACTACACAATGAGCAGTTCTTC
.,TRBJ2-2,.,TRBV2,CASSEWQGDAGELFF,TGTGCCAGCAGTGAATGGCAGGGTGATGCCGGGGAGCTGTTTTTT
.,TRBJ1-2,.,TRBV5-4,CASSLTGLDYGYTF,TGTGCCAGCAGCTTGACAGGGTTGGACTATGGCTACACCTTC
.,TRBJ2-1,.,TRBV5-4,CASSFDSEQFF,TGTGCCAGCAGCTTCGACAGTGAGCAGTTCTTC
.,TRBJ1-2,.,TRBV24-1,CATSDGDFDYGYTF,TGTGCCACCAGTGATGGGGACTTCGACTATGGCTACACCTTC
.,TRBJ1-4,.,TRBV6-6,CASSSALGNEKLFF,TGTGCCAGCAGTTCCGCCCTTGGGAATGAAAAACTGTTTTTT
.,TRBJ2-7,.,TRBV6-5,CARPERAPYEQYF,TGTGCCAGGCCGGAGAGGGCTCCCTACGAGCAGTACTTC
.,TRBJ1-2,once,TRBV6-5,CASSPDMYGYTF,TGTGCCAGCAGTCCCGACATGTATGGCTACACCTTC
TRBD2,TRBJ2-7,.,TRBV6-5,CASRLAGASYEQYF,TGTGCCAGCAGATTAGCGGGGGCCTCCTACGAGCAGTACTTC
.,TRBJ2-2,.,TRBV6-1,CASSEIGVNTGELFF,TGTGCCAGCAGTGAAATCGGGGTGAACACCGGGGAGCTGTTTTTT
TRBD1,TRBJ2-4,.,TRBV27,CASSSRQGIAKNIQYF,TGTGCCAGCAGTTCCCGACAGGGAATAGCCAAAAACATTCAGTACTTC
.,TRBJ2-4,.,TRBV10-2,CASSNQGLVGIQYF,TGCGCCAGCAGTAATCAGGGTCTGGTAGGCATTCAGTACTTC
TRBD1,TRBJ1-2,few,TRBV6-6,CASRLSGDREGGYTF,TGTGCCAGCAGGCTTTCAGGAGACAGGGAAGGTGGCTACACCTTC
.,TRBJ2-2,.,TRBV10-2,CASNRQLNTGELFF,TGCGCCAGCAATAGACAGCTGAACACCGGGGAGCTGTTTTTT
TRBD1,TRBJ2-1,.,TRBV6-5,CASSRDRGGHEQFF,TGTGCCAGCAGCCGGGACAGGGGCGGCCATGAGCAGTTCTTC
.,TRBJ1-5,few,TRBV6-6,CASSRMDQPQHF,TGTGCCAGCAGTCGAATGGATCAGCCCCAGCATTTT